These T cell receptor beta chains were read from a single sample in a study of T cell clonotyping in hematopoietic cell transplantation. Assay: immunoSEQ multiplex PCR; the TCRdb copy retains only in-frame clones and omits some. The sample includes about 16,000 clones, approximately 91% of them seen just once. Sequenced: peripheral blood mononuclear cells. The source is a middle-aged man in good health. Some clones in this sample may be carry-over from other donors' samples. The conserved cysteine and the conserved F or W are not part of the CDR3 here. A D gene is named only where the DNA matches it firmly.

d_call	v_call	j_call	cdr3_aa
NA	TRBV6-4	TRBJ2-1	ASSDSLDTQNEQF
NA	TRBV4-3	TRBJ1-5	ASSQDFNSNQPQH
NA	TRBV19	TRBJ1-4	ASRRGGLGREKLF
TRBD1	TRBV7-2	TRBJ1-2	ASSFSGQGYGYT
NA	TRBV30	TRBJ1-3	AWNEWSSGNTIY
NA	TRBV25-1	TRBJ1-5	ASSESEYNQPQH
NA	TRBV6-6	TRBJ2-1	ASSYSGALNEQF
TRBD2	TRBV19	TRBJ2-7	ASRDPGLAGEQY
NA	TRBV5-5	TRBJ1-5	ASSLSGVQPQH
NA	TRBV4-1	TRBJ1-2	ASSQTPPRATLYGYT
NA	TRBV4-3	TRBJ1-2	ASSQDRVVFYGGYT
NA	TRBV9	TRBJ1-5	ASSVGGGTQPQH
NA	TRBV6-1	TRBJ2-3	ASSVQVSTDTQY
NA	TRBV30	TRBJ1-2	AYRGFSNYGYT
NA	TRBV6-5	TRBJ2-7	ASSLRASYEQY
NA	TRBV30	TRBJ1-2	AWSHSGTSYGYT
NA	TRBV7-8	TRBJ1-1	ASSPGLNTEAF
NA	TRBV5-1	TRBJ2-1	ASGELAGEQF
NA	TRBV19	TRBJ2-7	ASSIGQGVYEQY
NA	TRBV25-1	TRBJ2-5	ASSPDNQETQY
TRBD1	TRBV7-9	TRBJ2-1	ASRKDRGSF
NA	TRBV18	TRBJ2-5	ASSPRAARETQY
TRBD1	TRBV4-1	TRBJ1-1	ASSQEVTGVTEAF
NA	TRBV5-4	TRBJ1-1	ASRPGDRWHTEAF
TRBD1	TRBV6-5	TRBJ2-7	ASSQSDRVRYEQY
NA	TRBV9	TRBJ2-4	ASSPPSDIQY
NA	TRBV4-3	TRBJ2-1	ASSQESGNGYNEQF